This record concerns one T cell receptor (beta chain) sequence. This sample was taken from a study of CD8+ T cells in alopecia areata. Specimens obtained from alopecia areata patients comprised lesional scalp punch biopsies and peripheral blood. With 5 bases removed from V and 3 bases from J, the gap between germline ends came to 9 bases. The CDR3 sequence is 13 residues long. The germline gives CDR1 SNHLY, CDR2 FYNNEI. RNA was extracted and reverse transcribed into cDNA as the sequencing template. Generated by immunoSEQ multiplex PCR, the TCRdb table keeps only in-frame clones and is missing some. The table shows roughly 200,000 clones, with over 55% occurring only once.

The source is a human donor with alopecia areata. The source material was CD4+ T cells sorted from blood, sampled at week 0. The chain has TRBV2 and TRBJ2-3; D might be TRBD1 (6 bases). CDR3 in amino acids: CASSTGWTDTQYF. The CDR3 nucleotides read TGTGCCAGCAGTACAGGGTGGACAGATACGCAGTATTTT.